This is a list of T cell receptor beta chains from one sample in a study of tissue T cells after allogeneic stem cell transplantation. Clones were sequenced by immunoSEQ multiplex PCR, and TCRdb holds only the in-frame ones, with some missing. This sample has more than 2,500 clones, with around 62% found just once. The specimen comprised duodenal tissue, sampled at autopsy. These receptors originate from a male patient older than 55 with steroid-refractory graft-versus-host disease after an allogeneic stem cell transplant. Some of the T cells may derive from the graft donor. CDR3s include the opening cysteine and the closing phenylalanine or tryptophan. D genes are given only for firm matches. Rows may omit the clone size; those that give it use once, few, many or a size class.

.	.	TRBV4-1	TRBJ1-3	CASSQEPGSGNTIYF	TGCGCCAGCAGCCAAGAACCAGGCTCTGGAAACACCATATATTTT
.	.	TRBV7-2	TRBJ1-2	CASSLNTARGYTF	TGTGCCAGCAGCTTAAATACAGCGAGGGGCTACACCTTC
.	.	TRBV19	TRBJ2-2	CASSARVGAAGELFF	TGTGCCAGTAGTGCGAGGGTCGGGGCCGCCGGGGAGCTGTTTTTT
TRBD1	few	TRBV19	TRBJ1-6	CATSGQGGSPLHF	TGTGCCACCTCAGGACAGGGTGGTTCACCCCTCCACTTT
TRBD1	.	TRBV10-3	TRBJ2-1	CAISESELGTDYNEQFF	TGTGCCATCAGTGAGTCGGAGCTGGGGACAGACTACAATGAGCAGTTCTTC
TRBD2	.	TRBV10-3	TRBJ2-1	CAIRATSGLNEQFF	TGTGCCATCAGAGCGACTAGCGGGCTCAATGAGCAGTTCTTC
TRBD1	.	TRBV27	TRBJ1-2	CASSLKAGGTSGYTF	TGTGCCAGCAGTTTAAAGGCAGGGGGGACGAGTGGCTACACCTTC
TRBD1	.	TRBV29-1	TRBJ1-6	CSVGDRGDNSPLHF	TGCAGCGTTGGCGACAGGGGAGATAATTCACCCCTCCACTTT
.	.	TRBV18	TRBJ1-1	CASSSTLERGLAFF	TGTGCCAGCTCATCCACATTGGAACGGGGCCTGGCTTTCTTT
.	.	TRBV11-3	TRBJ1-5	CASSFYRGNQPQHF	TGTGCCAGCAGCTTCTACCGGGGCAATCAGCCCCAGCATTTT
.	few	TRBV27	TRBJ1-1	CASQTTGNTEAFF	TGTGCCAGCCAAACGACAGGGAACACTGAAGCTTTCTTT
TRBD1	.	TRBV15	TRBJ2-1	CATSPQGNEQFF	TGTGCCACCAGCCCACAGGGGAATGAGCAGTTCTTC
.	.	TRBV4-3	TRBJ2-3	CASSLQNYNTDTQYF	TGCGCCAGCAGCCTTCAAAACTACAACACAGATACGCAGTATTTT
TRBD2	medium-sized	TRBV12-3/TRBV12-4	TRBJ2-7	CASSPGGYEQYF	TGTGCCAGCAGTCCGGGGGGTTACGAGCAGTACTTC
.	.	TRBV18	TRBJ1-1	CASSPTAGNTEAFF	TGTGCCAGCTCACCGACGGCGGGGAACACTGAAGCTTTCTTT